Listed below are T cell receptor beta chains from one sample, sequenced in a study of Graves' ophthalmopathy and Graves' hyperthyroidism. Using its own MiXCR run on the multiplex PCR reads, TCRdb lists one record per CDR3 protein. Altogether about 740,000 distinct CDR3 sequences are present, 40% being singletons, with the ten largest covering 44%. The source material was peripheral blood. The receptors derive from an adult man with Graves' ophthalmopathy. The CDR3 runs from the conserved cysteine through the conserved F or W. Fields, in order: CDR3 DNA, CDR3 protein, J gene, D gene, clone size, V gene. The D gene is left open where the match is weak. Clone size is stated in some rows and not others, as once, few, many or a class when expanded.

TGTGCTAGAGACTTCAGCGACACACAAGAGACCCAGTACTTC	CARDFSDTQETQYF	TRBJ2-5	.	.	TRBV7-2
TGCAGGGCCTCAGGGGGCGCGGAGACCCAGTACTTC	CRASGGAETQYF	TRBJ2-5	TRBD1	.	TRBV20-1
TGTGCCAGTAGGACGAGGGGAGGGGACGGGCCCCAGCATTTT	CASRTRGGDGPQHF	TRBJ1-5	.	many	TRBV19
TGTGCCAGCAGGCTTAAAAATTCACCCCTCCACTTT	CASRLKNSPLHF	TRBJ1-6	.	.	TRBV7-9
TGCAGTGCGGCCGGGACAGGGGGCTTTGCCTACGAGCAGTACTTC	CSAAGTGGFAYEQYF	TRBJ2-7	TRBD1	few	TRBV20-1
TGTGCCAGCACCATAACAGGGGGCAATCAGCCCCAGCATTTT	CASTITGGNQPQHF	TRBJ1-5	TRBD1	few	TRBV24-1
TGTGCCAGCAGTTATTCAGGGCGTGATGGCTACACCTTC	CASSYSGRDGYTF	TRBJ1-2	.	.	TRBV10-3
TGTGCCATCAGTGGCCCCCGCGGTTCAGCGGACTATAATTCACCCCTCCACTTT	CAISGPRGSADYNSPLHF	TRBJ1-6	.	few	TRBV10-3
TGCGCCAGCAGCTCAGAAGGACAGGGGGCATTGAACACTGAAGCTTTCTTT	CASSSEGQGALNTEAFF	TRBJ1-1	TRBD1	.	TRBV5-1
TGTGCCAGCAGCCCTCCAGGCAGGGGTCGAGGCTACACCTTC	CASSPPGRGRGYTF	TRBJ1-2	.	.	TRBV25-1
TGTGCCAGCAGTTACAATTGGGACAGAGCCTACGAGCAGTACTTC	CASSYNWDRAYEQYF	TRBJ2-7	TRBD1	.	TRBV6-2/TRBV6-3
TGCGCCAGCGGACCGAGGGGGTTGAATTCACCCCTCCACTTT	CASGPRGLNSPLHF	TRBJ1-6	.	.	TRBV10-1
TGTGCCACCAGGGCAGGGGAGGACTACGAGCAGTACTTC	CATRAGEDYEQYF	TRBJ2-7	.	.	TRBV10-3
TGTGCCAGCAGTTACAACAGGGACACAACTAATGAAAAACTGTTTTTT	CASSYNRDTTNEKLFF	TRBJ1-4	.	.	TRBV12-3/TRBV12-4
TGTGCCAGCTCACCACTGGGGGACCCTCAGCTTGAAGCTTTCTTT	CASSPLGDPQLEAFF	TRBJ1-1	.	.	TRBV11-2
TGTGCCAGCAGCTCTGGGCTGTATTATGGCTACACCTTC	CASSSGLYYGYTF	TRBJ1-2	.	many	TRBV9
TGTGCCAGCAGTGGGACAGGACTGGGGGAGACCCGGTACTTC	CASSGTGLGETRYF	TRBJ2-5	TRBD1	.	TRBV2
TGCGCCAGCAGCCAAGTGGCCCGGGGCCTTAACTATGGCTACACATTC	CASSQVARGLNYGYTF	TRBJ1-2	.	.	TRBV5-5
TGCGCCAGCAGCCTCGAAGGGGAAAAGCAGTACTTC	CASSLEGEKQYF	TRBJ2-7	.	few	TRBV5-1
TGTGCCATCATCGACCCTAGCGGGAGGGCCCACGAGCAGTACTTC	CAIIDPSGRAHEQYF	TRBJ2-7	TRBD2	many	TRBV10-3
TGCGCCAGCAGCCAAAGGACAGGGGACCAGCCCCAGCATTTT	CASSQRTGDQPQHF	TRBJ1-5	TRBD1	many	TRBV7-9
TGCGCCAGCAGCCCACGGACTAGCGAGCCCGAGCAGTACTTC	CASSPRTSEPEQYF	TRBJ2-7	TRBD2	.	TRBV5-1
TGCAGTGCTAAAGTCCCGGGGCTGTCGGGCTATGGCTACACCTTC	CSAKVPGLSGYGYTF	TRBJ1-2	.	.	TRBV20-1
TGTGCCAGCAGCCGCCGGGACAGTACTTACGAGCAGTACTTC	CASSRRDSTYEQYF	TRBJ2-7	TRBD1	.	TRBV7-9
TGTGCCACCAGTGATTTTTATTCAACTAATGAAAAACTGTTTTTT	CATSDFYSTNEKLFF	TRBJ1-4	.	few	TRBV24-1
TGTGCCAGCAGTGGACAGGGGAGCTCTGGAAACACCATATATTTT	CASSGQGSSGNTIYF	TRBJ1-3	TRBD1	.	TRBV25-1
TGTGCCAGCAGCCAAGAAGGACAGCCCCAGCATTTT	CASSQEGQPQHF	TRBJ1-5	.	many	TRBV4-2
TGTGCCATCAGGCTAGGACAGGGGATCTACGAGCAGTACTTC	CAIRLGQGIYEQYF	TRBJ2-7	TRBD1	many	TRBV10-3
TGTGCCAGCAGCCAAATCCGGGACAGGTTGGGAGAGACCCAGTACTTC	CASSQIRDRLGETQYF	TRBJ2-5	TRBD1	many	TRBV5-6
TGTGCCAGCAGTGGGACAGTGACCACCGGGGAGCTGTTTTTT	CASSGTVTTGELFF	TRBJ2-2	.	many	TRBV2
TGTGCTAGAGATTTGACAGGGTGGTCCTACGAGCAGTACTTC	CARDLTGWSYEQYF	TRBJ2-7	TRBD1	.	TRBV25-1
TGCAGAGTGCATAGCGGGAGCTACGAGCAGTACTTC	CRVHSGSYEQYF	TRBJ2-7	TRBD2	.	TRBV29-1
TGTGCCAGCAGCAAGACAGGGGGCCCCTACTATGGCTACACCTTC	CASSKTGGPYYGYTF	TRBJ1-2	TRBD1	few	TRBV7-2
TGTGCCAGCAGCTTGGGACTCCGAGAGAATTCACCCCTCCACTTT	CASSLGLRENSPLHF	TRBJ1-6	.	.	TRBV5-4
TGTGCCATCAGAGGGGACAGGGTTTACGAGCAGTACTTC	CAIRGDRVYEQYF	TRBJ2-7	TRBD1	many	TRBV10-3
TGCAGCGCGATCGGACTAGCGGTGGGGGGCTATGGCTACACCTTC	CSAIGLAVGGYGYTF	TRBJ1-2	.	.	TRBV29-1
TGTGCCAGCAGCGAGGGACAATCTTTCGGGGAGCTGTTTTTT	CASSEGQSFGELFF	TRBJ2-2	.	many	TRBV11-2
TGTGCCAGCAGCCGAGGACAGGGGGCGCGCGAGCAGTACTTC	CASSRGQGAREQYF	TRBJ2-7	TRBD1	few	TRBV7-3
TGTGCCAGCAGTGAGGACGGATTCTATGGCTACACCTTC	CASSEDGFYGYTF	TRBJ1-2	.	.	TRBV10-3
TGTGCCAGCAGCTTAGTACAAGGGATTAACGAGCAGTACTTC	CASSLVQGINEQYF	TRBJ2-7	.	.	TRBV7-9
TGTGCCAGCAGCCCATGGACAGGACCAAAAGGCTACACCTTC	CASSPWTGPKGYTF	TRBJ1-2	TRBD1	many	TRBV7-2
TGTGCCAGCAGCTTAGGCACTGCCTCCGGGAGTGGCTACACCTTC	CASSLGTASGSGYTF	TRBJ1-2	.	few	TRBV11-2
TGTGCCAGCAGCTTATCTTGGCCTCCGTCAACTAATGAAAAACTGTTTTTT	CASSLSWPPSTNEKLFF	TRBJ1-4	.	few	TRBV11-2
TGTGCCATCAGTGAGTCGGGTGGACAGGGGTCCTATGGCTACACCTTC	CAISESGGQGSYGYTF	TRBJ1-2	TRBD1	many	TRBV10-3
TGCAGTGCTAGAGATTCAGGGTTCTACGGCTACTTC	CSARDSGFYGYF	TRBJ2-7	.	few	TRBV20-1
TGTGCCAGCTTCGACCGACAGGGAAATTCACCCCTCCACTTT	CASFDRQGNSPLHF	TRBJ1-6	TRBD1	.	TRBV10-3
TGCAGGGTCCTCACCGGGACCGGGCCGCGGGGATTTGCCCAGTACTTC	CRVLTGTGPRGFAQYF	TRBJ2-5	.	.	TRBV20-1
TGTGCCAGCAGTGATGACAGGGGGCACTACGAGCAGTACTTC	CASSDDRGHYEQYF	TRBJ2-7	TRBD1	once	TRBV12-3/TRBV12-4
TGTGCCAGCACCGATTACCGGGGCTACACCTTC	CASTDYRGYTF	TRBJ1-2	.	many	TRBV7-2
TGTGCCAGCAGCCCAGGGGGCTTGAACACCGGGGAGCTGTTTTTT	CASSPGGLNTGELFF	TRBJ2-2	TRBD1	few	TRBV7-2
TGTGCCAGCAGCCTGGTGTCGGGGACCCGGACTCAATACGAGCAGTACTTC	CASSLVSGTRTQYEQYF	TRBJ2-7	.	.	TRBV7-9
TGTGCCATTGGGACAGCTTCGAGCTCTGGAAACACCATATATTTT	CAIGTASSSGNTIYF	TRBJ1-3	TRBD1	many	TRBV10-3
TGCGCCAGCAGTGAGCAGGGTTGGGAGACCCAGTACTTC	CASSEQGWETQYF	TRBJ2-5	.	many	TRBV10-2
TGTGCCAGCGGACAGCCTAACTATGGCTACACCTTC	CASGQPNYGYTF	TRBJ1-2	.	.	TRBV2
TGCGCCAGCAGCTTGGGGGCTCCCTCCTACGACGAGCAGTACTTC	CASSLGAPSYDEQYF	TRBJ2-7	.	few	TRBV5-1
TGCGCCAGCAGCCAAGGGCTGGCGAACACCGGGGAGCTGTTTTTT	CASSQGLANTGELFF	TRBJ2-2	.	.	TRBV7-9
TGTGCCATCAGTGAGGCCGGGGGGAATATCGATGAGCAGTTCTTC	CAISEAGGNIDEQFF	TRBJ2-1	TRBD2	.	TRBV10-3